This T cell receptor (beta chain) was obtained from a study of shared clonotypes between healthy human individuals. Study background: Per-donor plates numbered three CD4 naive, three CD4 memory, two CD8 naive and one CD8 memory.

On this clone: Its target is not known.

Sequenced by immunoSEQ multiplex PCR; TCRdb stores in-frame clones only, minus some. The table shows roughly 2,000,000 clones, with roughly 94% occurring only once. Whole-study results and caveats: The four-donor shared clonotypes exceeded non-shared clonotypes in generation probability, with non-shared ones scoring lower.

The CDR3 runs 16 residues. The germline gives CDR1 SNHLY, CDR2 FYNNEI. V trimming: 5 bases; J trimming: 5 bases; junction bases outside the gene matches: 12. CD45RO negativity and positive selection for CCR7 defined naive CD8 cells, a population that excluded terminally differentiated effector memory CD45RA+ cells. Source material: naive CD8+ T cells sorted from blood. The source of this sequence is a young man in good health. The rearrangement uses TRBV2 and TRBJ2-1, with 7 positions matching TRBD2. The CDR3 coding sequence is TGTGCCAGCAGTTACACACTACCGGGGGGAAACAATGAGCAGTTCTTC. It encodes CASSYTLPGGNNEQFF.